Reported below is one T cell receptor beta chain. The second PCR ran about 6 to 12 cycles with a sample-barcoded 5' primer and J-beta primers. TCRdb reanalysed the 5' RACE reads using MiXCR and keeps one entry per CDR3 protein. Of roughly 1,800,000 distinct CDR3 sequences listed, roughly 50% are singletons. These data belong to a study of blood T cells in healthy people across ages. The germline V gene encodes CDR1 LGHNA and CDR2 YSLEER. The CDR3 length is 18 residues. Germline trimming cut 3 bases from V and 3 bases from J; bases unmatched to any gene: 12. This receptor was taken from a woman aged 40-49 years in good health. The chain carries TRBV4-3 and TRBJ2-3; 10 bases line up with TRBD1. Sequenced input: blood. DNA for the CDR3: TGCGCCAGCAGCCAGGACTACCCTGACAGGGGGCTGACAGATACGCAGTATTTT. The encoded protein is CASSQDYPDRGLTDTQYF.